Included here is one T cell receptor beta chain sequence, with context. Libraries were prepared by immunoSEQ multiplex PCR; TCRdb keeps only in-frame clonotypes and omits some of them. This sample carries a few hundred thousand clones, 70% to 90% of them seen once, and the ten largest clones take roughly 2.3%. The data were taken from a study of blood T cell repertoires in COVID-19. Participants, roughly 18 to 89 years old, spanned approximately 25 US areas. Donors in Cohort 3 who had recovered were those with two negative PCRs, healthcare professional clearance, or resolution of their symptoms. CDR3 length equals 19 residues. Unmatched junction bases numbered 17, after V lost 1 base and J lost 3 bases. The germline CDR1 and CDR2 sequences are MGHRA and YSYEKL.

The chain employs TRBV4-1 and TRBJ2-5; 7 nucleotides align to TRBD2. This clonotype was sampled from a man aged 25-45 years who had recovered from COVID-19. The sample was PBMCs or T cells enriched from blood (not recorded which). The CDR3 reads CASSQVSHRQRGPKETQYF. The CDR3, as DNA: TGCGCCAGCAGCCAAGTTAGCCACAGGCAGCGGGGACCGAAAGAGACCCAGTACTTC.